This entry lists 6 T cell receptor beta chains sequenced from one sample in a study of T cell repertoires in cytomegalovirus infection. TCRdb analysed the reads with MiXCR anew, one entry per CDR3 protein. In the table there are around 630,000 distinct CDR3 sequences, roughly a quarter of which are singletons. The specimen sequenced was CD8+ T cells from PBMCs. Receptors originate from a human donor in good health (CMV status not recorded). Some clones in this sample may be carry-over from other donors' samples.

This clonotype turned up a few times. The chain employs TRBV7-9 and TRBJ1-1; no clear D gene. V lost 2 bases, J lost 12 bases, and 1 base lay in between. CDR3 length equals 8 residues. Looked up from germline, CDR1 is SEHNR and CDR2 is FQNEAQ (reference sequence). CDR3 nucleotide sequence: TGTGCCAGCAGCTTACCTTTCTTT. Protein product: CASSLPFF.

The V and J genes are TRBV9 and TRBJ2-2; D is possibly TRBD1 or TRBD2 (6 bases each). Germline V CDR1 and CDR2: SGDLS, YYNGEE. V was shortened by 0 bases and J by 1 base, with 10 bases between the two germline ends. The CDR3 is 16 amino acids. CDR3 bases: TGTGCCAGCAGCGTAGCGGGGGCGGGGAACACCGGGGAGCTGTTTTTT. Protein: CASSVAGAGNTGELFF.

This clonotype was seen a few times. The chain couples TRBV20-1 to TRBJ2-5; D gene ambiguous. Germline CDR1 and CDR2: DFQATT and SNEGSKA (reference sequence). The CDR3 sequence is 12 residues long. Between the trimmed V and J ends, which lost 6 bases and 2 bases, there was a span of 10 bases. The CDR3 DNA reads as TGCAGTGCGACCTATCCACAAGAGACCCAGTACTTC. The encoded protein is CSATYPQETQYF.

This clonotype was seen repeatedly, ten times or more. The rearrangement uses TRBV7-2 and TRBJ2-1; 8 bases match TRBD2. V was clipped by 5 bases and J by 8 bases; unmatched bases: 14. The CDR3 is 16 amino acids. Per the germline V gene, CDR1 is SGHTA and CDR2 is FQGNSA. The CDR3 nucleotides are TGTGCCAGCAGCATTAGTTGGGCGGGGGGCCGGGATGAGCAGTTCTTC. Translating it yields CASSISWAGGRDEQFF.

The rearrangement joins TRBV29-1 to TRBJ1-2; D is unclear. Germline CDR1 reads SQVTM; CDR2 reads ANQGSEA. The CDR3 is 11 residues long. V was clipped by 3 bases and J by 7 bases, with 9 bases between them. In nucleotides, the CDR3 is TGCAGCGTTGAGTGGCGGGGTGGCTACACCTTC. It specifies CSVEWRGGYTF.

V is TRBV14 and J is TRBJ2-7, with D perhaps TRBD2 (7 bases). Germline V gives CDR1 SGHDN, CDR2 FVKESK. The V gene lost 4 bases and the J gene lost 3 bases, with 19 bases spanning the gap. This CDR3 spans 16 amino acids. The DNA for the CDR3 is TGTGCCAGCAGCCCGGGACGGGGGGCCCCATACTACGAGCAGTACGTC. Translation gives CASSPGRGAPYYEQYV.